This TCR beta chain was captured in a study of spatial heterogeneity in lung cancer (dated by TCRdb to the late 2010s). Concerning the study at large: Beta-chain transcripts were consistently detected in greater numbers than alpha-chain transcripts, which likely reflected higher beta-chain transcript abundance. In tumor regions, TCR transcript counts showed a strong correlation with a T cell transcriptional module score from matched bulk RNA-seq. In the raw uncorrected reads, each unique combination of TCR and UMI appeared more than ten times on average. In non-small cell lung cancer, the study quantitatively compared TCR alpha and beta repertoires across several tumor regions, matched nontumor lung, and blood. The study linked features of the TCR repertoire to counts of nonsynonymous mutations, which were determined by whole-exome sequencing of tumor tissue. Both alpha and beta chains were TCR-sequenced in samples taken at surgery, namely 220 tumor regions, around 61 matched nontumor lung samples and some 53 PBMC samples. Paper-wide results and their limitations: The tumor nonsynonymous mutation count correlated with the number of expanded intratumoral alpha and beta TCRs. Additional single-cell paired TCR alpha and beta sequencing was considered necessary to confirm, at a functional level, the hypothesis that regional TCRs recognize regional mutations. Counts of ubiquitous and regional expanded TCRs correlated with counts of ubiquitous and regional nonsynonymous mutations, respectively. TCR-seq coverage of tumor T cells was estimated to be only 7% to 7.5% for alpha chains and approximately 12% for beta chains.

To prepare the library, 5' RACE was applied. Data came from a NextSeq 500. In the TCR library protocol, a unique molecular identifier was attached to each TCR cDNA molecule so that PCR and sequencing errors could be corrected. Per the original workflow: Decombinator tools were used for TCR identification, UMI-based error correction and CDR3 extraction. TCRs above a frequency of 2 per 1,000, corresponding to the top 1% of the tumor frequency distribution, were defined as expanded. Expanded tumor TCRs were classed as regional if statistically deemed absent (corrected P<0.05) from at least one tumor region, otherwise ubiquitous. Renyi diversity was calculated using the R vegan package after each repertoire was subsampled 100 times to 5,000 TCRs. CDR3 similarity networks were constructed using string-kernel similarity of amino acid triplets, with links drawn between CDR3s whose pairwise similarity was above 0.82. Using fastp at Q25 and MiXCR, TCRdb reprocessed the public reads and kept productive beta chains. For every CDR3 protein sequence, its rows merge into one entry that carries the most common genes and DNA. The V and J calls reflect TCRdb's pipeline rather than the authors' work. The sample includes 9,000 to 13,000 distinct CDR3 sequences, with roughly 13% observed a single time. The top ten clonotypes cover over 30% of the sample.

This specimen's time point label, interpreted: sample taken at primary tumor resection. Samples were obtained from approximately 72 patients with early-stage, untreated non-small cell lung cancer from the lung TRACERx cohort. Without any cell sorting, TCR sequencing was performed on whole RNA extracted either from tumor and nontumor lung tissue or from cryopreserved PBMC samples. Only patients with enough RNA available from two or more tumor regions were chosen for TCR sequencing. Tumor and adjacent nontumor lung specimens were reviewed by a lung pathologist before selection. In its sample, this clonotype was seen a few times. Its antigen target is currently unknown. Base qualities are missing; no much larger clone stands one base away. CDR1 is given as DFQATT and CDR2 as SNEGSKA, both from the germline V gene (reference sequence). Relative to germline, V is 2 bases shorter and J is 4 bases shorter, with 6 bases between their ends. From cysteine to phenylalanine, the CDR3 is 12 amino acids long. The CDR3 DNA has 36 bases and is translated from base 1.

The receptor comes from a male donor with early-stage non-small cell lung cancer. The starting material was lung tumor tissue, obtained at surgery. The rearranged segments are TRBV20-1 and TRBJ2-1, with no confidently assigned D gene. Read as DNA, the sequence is TGCAGTGCTAGAATGCAGTACAATGAGCAGTTCTTC. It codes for CSARMQYNEQFF.